The clone carrying this T cell receptor (beta chain) was counted a single time. No antigen is known for it. Once extracted for a subset, genomic DNA was divided evenly among several immunoSEQ plates. Sequencing of unsorted PBMC DNA was carried out using ten immunoSEQ deep assay plates. The method was immunoSEQ multiplex PCR; TCRdb's version includes in-frame clones alone and lacks a portion of them. The sample holds 450,000 to 600,000 clones, 79% seen once. The data stem from a study of shared clonotypes between healthy human individuals. Study outcomes and limitations: Only blood was sampled; tissue repertoires likely differ.

CDR3 length equals 15 residues. Trimming pared 5 bases from V and 6 bases from J, leaving 19 bases between. Germline lookup yields CDR1 LNHDA and CDR2 SQIVND (reference sequence). Researchers drew on about 90 million PBMCs for genomic DNA from unsorted samples. Material: PBMCs. The source of this sequence is a woman aged 35 to 49 in good health. Some clones in this sample may be carry-over from other donors' samples. The chain has TRBV19 and TRBJ2-5, with TRBD1 as a possible D gene (5 bases). The CDR3 here is CASSVSSGRAKTQYF. The CDR3 region has the DNA TGTGCCAGTAGTGTGAGTAGTGGCAGGGCGAAGACCCAGTACTTC.